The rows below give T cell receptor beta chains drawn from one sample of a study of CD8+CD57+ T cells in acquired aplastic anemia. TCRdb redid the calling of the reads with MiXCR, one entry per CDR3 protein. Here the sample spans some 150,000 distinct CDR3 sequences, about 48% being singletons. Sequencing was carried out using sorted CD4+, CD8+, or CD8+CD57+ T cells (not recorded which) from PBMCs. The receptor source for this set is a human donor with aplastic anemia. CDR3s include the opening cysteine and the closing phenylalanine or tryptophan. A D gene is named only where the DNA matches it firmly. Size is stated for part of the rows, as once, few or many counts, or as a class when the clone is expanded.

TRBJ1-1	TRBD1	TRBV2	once	CASSGLRTGEAFF	TGTGCCAGCAGTGGACTACGGACAGGGGAAGCTTTCTTT
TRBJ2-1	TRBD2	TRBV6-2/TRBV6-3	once	CASSPGGFSARDQFF	TGTGCCAGCAGCCCGGGGGGTTTTAGTGCCAGGGATCAGTTCTTC
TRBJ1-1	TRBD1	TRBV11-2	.	CASSSPGQGALNAEAFF	TGTGCCAGCAGCTCACCGGGACAGGGGGCTTTGAACGCTGAAGCTTTCTTT
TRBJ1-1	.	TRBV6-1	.	CASSERLGGNAEAFF	TGTGCCAGCAGTGAACGGTTGGGGGGCAACGCTGAAGCTTTCTTT
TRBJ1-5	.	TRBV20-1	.	CSAREGHRLGPQHF	TGCAGTGCTAGAGAGGGACATCGGTTGGGACCCCAGCATTTT
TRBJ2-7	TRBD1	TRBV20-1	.	CSADRGISYEQYF	TGCAGTGCTGACAGGGGGATATCCTACGAGCAGTACTTC
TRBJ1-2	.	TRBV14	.	CASSSSGAGGYTF	TGTGCCAGCAGCTCATCAGGGGCGGGTGGCTACACCTTC
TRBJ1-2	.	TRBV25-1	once	CASSGFGGNANGYTF	TGTGCCAGCAGTGGGTTTGGGGGGAACGCTAATGGCTACACCTTC
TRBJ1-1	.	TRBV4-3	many	CASSQDRGTEAFF	TGCGCCAGCAGCCAAGATCGGGGGACTGAAGCTTTCTTT
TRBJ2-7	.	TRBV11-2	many	CASSLVRDAYEQYF	TGTGCCAGCAGCTTAGTCCGGGACGCCTACGAGCAGTACTTC
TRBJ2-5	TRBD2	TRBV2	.	CASSQTSSKETQYF	TGTGCCAGCAGCCAGACTAGCTCTAAAGAGACCCAGTACTTC
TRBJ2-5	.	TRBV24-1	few	CATSGPGAIPPGEETQYF	TGTGCCACCAGTGGTCCAGGGGCCATCCCCCCTGGAGAAGAGACCCAGTACTTC
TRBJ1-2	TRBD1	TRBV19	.	CTSSMGPGGNGYTF	TGTACCAGTAGTATGGGGCCAGGGGGAAATGGCTACACCTTC
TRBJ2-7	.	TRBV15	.	CATSRALGRGSKHEQYF	TGTGCCACCAGCAGAGCCCTAGGTCGGGGGTCAAAGCACGAGCAGTACTTC
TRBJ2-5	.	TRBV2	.	CASEEGGYQETQYF	TGTGCCTCTGAAGAGGGGGGGTACCAAGAGACCCAGTACTTC
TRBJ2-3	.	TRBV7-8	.	CASSLRTSGSTDTQYF	TGTGCCAGCAGCTTACGTACGAGCGGGAGCACAGATACGCAGTATTTT
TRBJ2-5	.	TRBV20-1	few	CSAYRGETQYF	TGCAGTGCATACCGAGGGGAGACCCAGTACTTC
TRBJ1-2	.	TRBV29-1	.	CSVELSGNYGYTF	TGCAGCGTTGAACTCTCAGGGAACTATGGCTACACCTTC
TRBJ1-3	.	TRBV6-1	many	CASIGKQGKAIYF	TGTGCCAGCATCGGAAAACAGGGAAAGGCCATATATTTT
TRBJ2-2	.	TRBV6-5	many	CASSYSIRGELFF	TGTGCCAGCAGTTACTCGATCAGGGGGGAGCTGTTTTTT
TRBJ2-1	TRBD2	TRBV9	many	CASSEPVAGGRDEQFF	TGTGCCAGCAGCGAGCCCGTAGCGGGGGGCCGGGATGAGCAGTTCTTC
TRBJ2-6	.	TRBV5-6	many	CASSPAGQALGANVLTF	TGTGCCAGCAGCCCCGCGGGCCAGGCCCTTGGGGCCAACGTCCTGACTTTC
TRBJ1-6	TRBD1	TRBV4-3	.	CASSQEQGAGNSPLHF	TGCGCCAGCAGCCAGGAACAGGGGGCAGGAAATTCACCCCTCCACTTT
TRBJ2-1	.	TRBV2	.	CASSQSAEGHNEQFF	TGTGCCAGCAGTCAAAGCGCCGAAGGACACAATGAGCAGTTCTTC
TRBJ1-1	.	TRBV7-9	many	CASSPSGTPPAAFF	TGTGCCAGCAGCCCATCCGGGACCCCCCCGGCAGCTTTCTTT
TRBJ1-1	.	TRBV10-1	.	CASSSENEAFF	TGCGCCAGCAGTTCCGAAAATGAAGCTTTCTTT
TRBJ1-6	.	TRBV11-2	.	CASSLGTAFNSPLHF	TGTGCCAGCAGCTTAGGTACAGCTTTTAATTCACCCCTCCACTTT
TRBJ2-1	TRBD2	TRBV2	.	CASVAGGNEQFF	TGTGCCAGTGTAGCGGGGGGGAATGAGCAGTTCTTC
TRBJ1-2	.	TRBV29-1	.	CSVERQGYGYTF	TGCAGCGTTGAGCGGCAGGGGTATGGCTACACCTTC
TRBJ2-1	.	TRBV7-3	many	CASSINNNEQFF	TGTGCCAGCAGCATCAATAACAATGAGCAGTTCTTC
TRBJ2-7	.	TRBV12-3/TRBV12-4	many	CASSLIEISYEQYF	TGTGCCAGCAGTTTGATTGAGATTTCCTACGAGCAGTACTTC
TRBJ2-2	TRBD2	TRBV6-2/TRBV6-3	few	CASTSSSGGYTGELFF	TGTGCCAGCACCTCCTCTAGCGGGGGCTACACCGGGGAGCTGTTTTTT
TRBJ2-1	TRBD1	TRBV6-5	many	CASSYGQGMGNEQFF	TGTGCCAGCAGTTACGGACAGGGGATGGGTAATGAGCAGTTCTTC
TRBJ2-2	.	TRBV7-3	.	CASSFEFVTGTGELFF	TGTGCCAGCAGCTTTGAGTTTGTCACAGGCACCGGGGAGCTGTTTTTT
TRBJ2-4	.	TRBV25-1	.	CAAPGGGPPKNIQYF	TGTGCCGCACCGGGCGGCGGGCCGCCCAAAAACATTCAGTACTTC
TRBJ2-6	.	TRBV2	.	CASGYRNSGANVLTF	TGTGCCAGCGGGTACAGGAACTCTGGGGCCAACGTCCTGACTTTC
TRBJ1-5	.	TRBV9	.	CASSEESLTQHF	TGTGCCAGCAGTGAAGAGTCCCTGACCCAGCATTTT
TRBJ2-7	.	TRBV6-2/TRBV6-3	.	CASSLGPSYERYF	TGTGCCAGCAGCCTGGGACCGTCCTACGAGCGGTACTTC
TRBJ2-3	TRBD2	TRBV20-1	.	CSAPNRLAGMSDTQYF	TGCAGTGCTCCGAACCGACTAGCGGGAATGTCAGATACGCAGTATTTT
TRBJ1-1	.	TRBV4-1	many	CASSQEIGQVNTEAFF	TGCGCCAGCAGCCAAGAAATTGGGCAGGTGAACACTGAAGCTTTCTTT
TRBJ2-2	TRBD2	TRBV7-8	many	CASSLAVSGGTNTGELFF	TGTGCCAGCAGCTTAGCGGTTAGCGGGGGGACGAACACCGGGGAGCTGTTTTTT
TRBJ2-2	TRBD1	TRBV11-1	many	CASSLGPRTGDTGELFF	TGTGCCAGCAGCTTAGGGCCCCGGACAGGGGACACCGGGGAGCTGTTTTTT
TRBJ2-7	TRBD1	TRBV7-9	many	CASSHPGQTYEQYF	TGTGCCAGCAGCCACCCGGGACAGACCTACGAGCAGTACTTC
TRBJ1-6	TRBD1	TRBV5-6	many	CASSERTGISPLHF	TGTGCCAGCAGCGAAAGGACAGGAATTTCACCCCTCCACTTT
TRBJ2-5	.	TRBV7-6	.	CASSFTRGGRETQYF	TGTGCCAGCAGCTTTACCCGGGGTGGACGAGAGACCCAGTACTTC
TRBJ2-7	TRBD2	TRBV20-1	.	CSEGLAGSYEQYF	TGCAGTGAGGGGCTAGCGGGTTCCTACGAGCAGTACTTC
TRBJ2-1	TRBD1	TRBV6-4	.	CASRDRGPRNEQFF	TGTGCCAGCCGGGACAGGGGGCCGAGGAATGAGCAGTTCTTC
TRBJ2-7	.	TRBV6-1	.	CASCLDPSYEQYF	TGTGCCAGCTGCTTGGATCCCTCCTACGAGCAGTACTTC
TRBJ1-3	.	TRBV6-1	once	CASIVGAGNTIYF	TGTGCCAGCATAGTGGGGGCTGGAAACACCATATATTTT
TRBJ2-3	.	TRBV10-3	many	CAIGGGGTQYF	TGTGCCATCGGGGGGGGCGGTACGCAGTATTTT
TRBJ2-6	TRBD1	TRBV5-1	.	CASRKTGTGGAGANALTF	TGCGCCAGCAGAAAAACCGGGACAGGGGGGGCTGGGGCCAACGCCCTGACTTTC
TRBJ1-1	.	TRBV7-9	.	CASALPAVTEAFF	TGTGCCAGCGCTCTTCCTGCGGTGACTGAAGCTTTCTTT
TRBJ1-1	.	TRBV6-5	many	CASSWGPSDTEAFF	TGTGCCAGCAGTTGGGGGCCCTCTGACACTGAAGCTTTCTTT
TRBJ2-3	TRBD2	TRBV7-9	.	CASSLSGGNAQYF	TGTGCCAGCAGCTTAAGCGGGGGGAACGCGCAGTATTTT
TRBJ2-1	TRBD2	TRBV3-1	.	CASRSTGGYNEQFF	TGTGCCAGCAGATCAACGGGAGGCTACAATGAGCAGTTCTTC
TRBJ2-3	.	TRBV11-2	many	CASSLLGAPVTVDTQYF	TGTGCCAGCAGCTTATTAGGAGCCCCTGTGACGGTTGACACGCAGTATTTT
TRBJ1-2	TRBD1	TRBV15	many	CATSPIARTGGDYGYTF	TGTGCCACCAGCCCGATAGCCCGGACAGGGGGGGACTATGGCTACACCTTC
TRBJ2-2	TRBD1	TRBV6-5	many	CASSYWDRTGELFF	TGTGCCAGCAGTTACTGGGACAGAACCGGGGAGCTGTTTTTT
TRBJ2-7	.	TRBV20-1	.	CSASRPPYEQYF	TGCAGTGCTAGTCGTCCTCCATACGAGCAGTACTTC
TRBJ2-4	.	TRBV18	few	CASSPMGENIQYF	TGTGCCAGCTCGCCCATGGGAGAAAACATTCAGTACTTC